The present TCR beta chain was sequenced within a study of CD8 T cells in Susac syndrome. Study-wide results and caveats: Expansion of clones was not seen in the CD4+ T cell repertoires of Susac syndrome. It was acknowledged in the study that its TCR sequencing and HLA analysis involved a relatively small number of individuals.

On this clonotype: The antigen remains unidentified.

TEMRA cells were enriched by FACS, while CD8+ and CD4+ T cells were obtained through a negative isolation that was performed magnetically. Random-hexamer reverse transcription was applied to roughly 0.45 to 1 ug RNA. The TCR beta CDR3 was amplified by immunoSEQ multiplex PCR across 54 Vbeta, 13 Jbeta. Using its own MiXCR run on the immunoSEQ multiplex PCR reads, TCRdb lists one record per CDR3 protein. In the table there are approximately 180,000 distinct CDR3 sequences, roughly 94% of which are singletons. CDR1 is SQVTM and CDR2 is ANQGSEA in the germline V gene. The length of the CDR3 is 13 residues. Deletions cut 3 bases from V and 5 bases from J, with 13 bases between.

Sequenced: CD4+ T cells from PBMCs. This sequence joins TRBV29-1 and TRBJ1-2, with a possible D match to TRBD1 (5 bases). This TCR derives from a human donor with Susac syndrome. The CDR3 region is CSVEFQGRYGYTF. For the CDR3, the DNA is TGCAGCGTTGAGTTTCAGGGAAGGTATGGCTACACCTTC.